Presented here are 27 T cell receptor beta chains from one specimen sequenced in a study of regulatory T cells in long-lasting Graves disease. Documented time point: persistent/refractory GD, antithyroid drugs over 5 years with positive TRAb. Scientists built the TCR library using RNA that was extracted from PBMCs. HTBI primers from iRepertoire and Arm-PCR of CDR3 regions yielded the TCR beta libraries. Via MiXCR, TCRdb re-called the multiplex PCR reads, giving one row per CDR3 protein. The sample yields hundreds of thousands of distinct CDR3 sequences, less than 25% seen once. This material consisted of peripheral blood mononuclear cells (PBMCs), taken when the disease was refractory, from a patient treated with antithyroid drugs. Every receptor here comes from a female donor with Graves disease.

This chain links TRBV4-1 with TRBJ2-2; D gene ambiguous. The CDR3 is 14 residues long. Germline CDR1 MGHRA, CDR2 YSYEKL. Trimming took 4 bases from V and 6 from J, leaving 12 bases between them. The CDR3 loop reads CASSRAQVPGELFF. The CDR3 nucleotides read TGCGCCAGCAGCCGTGCCCAGGTTCCCGGGGAGCTGTTTTTT.

The V and J genes are TRBV3-1 and TRBJ1-1, with a weak D call TRBD1 (5 bases). Trimming removed 4 bases from V and 4 bases from J, with 13 bases in between. Germline V CDR1 and CDR2: LGHDT, YNNKEL (reference sequence). The CDR3 totals 14 residues. The DNA of the CDR3 is TGTGCCAGCAGCCCAAATCAGGGCGCCACTGAAGCTTTCTTT. Protein: CASSPNQGATEAFF.

This clonotype came up many times. The chain links TRBV28 to TRBJ1-2, with a possible D match to TRBD1 (5 bases). This CDR3 contains 15 residues. CDR1 is MDHEN and CDR2 is SYDVKM in the germline V gene. V lost 4 bases and J lost 8, with 20 bases in between. The DNA for the CDR3 is TGTGCCAGCAGTTCCCGATGGGGGATCGTAAGAGGCTACACCTTC. It translates to CASSSRWGIVRGYTF.

In this sample, this clonotype turned up many times. CDR3 sequence (DNA): TGCAGTGCTAGCGGTTACCAAGAGACCCAGTACTTC. The encoded protein is CSASGYQETQYF. This rearrangement joins TRBV20-1 to TRBJ2-5; D ambiguous. Germline V gene lookup returns CDR1 DFQATT and CDR2 SNEGSKA (reference sequence). Trimming left V 3 bases short and J 0 bases short, with 5 bases between. This CDR3 is 12 amino acids long.

This clonotype came up a few times. CDR3 sequence: CAISDSDRVNTEAFF. The CDR3 DNA follows: TGTGCCATCAGTGACAGCGACCGGGTCAACACTGAAGCTTTCTTT. The genes are TRBV10-3 and TRBJ1-1; D is unresolved. V was clipped by 3 bases and J by 2 bases, with 13 bases between them. This CDR3 contains 15 residues. In germline, CDR1 is ENHRY, CDR2 SYGVKD.

The sample holds many counts of this clonotype. This sequence joins TRBV28 and TRBJ1-2; 7 nucleotides match TRBD1. The CDR3 covers 13 residues. V lost 7 bases and J lost 7; bases outside the gene matches: 9. CDR1 MDHEN and CDR2 SYDVKM come from the germline V gene. The CDR3 DNA reads as TGTGCCAGCACCCATAGGGGGCCCGGTGGCTACACCTTC. Its protein product is CASTHRGPGGYTF.

The chain is built from TRBV9 and TRBJ1-1; 8 nucleotides match TRBD1. Trimming cost V 0 bases and J 4 bases; bases outside gene matches: 2. The CDR3 is 14 residues long. Germline-derived CDR1 and CDR2 are SGDLS and YYNGEE. As DNA, the CDR3 is TGTGCCAGCAGCGTAGGAGACAGGGGCACTGAAGCTTTCTTT. This encodes CASSVGDRGTEAFF.

This clonotype was counted only a few times. V and J are TRBV3-1 and TRBJ2-5, with 8 nucleotides matching TRBD2. Judging by the DNA end, TRBJ2-1 fits better; the J call may be wrong. CDR1 and CDR2 from the germline V gene are LGHDT and YNNKEL (reference sequence). This CDR3 spans 16 amino acids. This chain's CDR3 is CASSFGLAFFGNEQFF. Here the CDR3 DNA reads TGTGCCAGCAGTTTTGGACTAGCTTTTTTTGGGAATGAGCAGTTCTTC.

J is TRBJ1-2 and V is TRBV12-3 or TRBV12-4; D call uncertain. This CDR3 has 14 residues. Trimming removed 2 bases at V and 2 bases at J, with 9 bases between. The CDR3 protein is CASSLKNGNYGYTF. The CDR3 nucleotides read TGTGCCAGCAGTTTAAAGAATGGGAACTATGGCTACACCTTC.

This clonotype was seen a handful of times. The chain uses TRBV9 and TRBJ1-1, with D perhaps matching TRBD1 (5 bases). CDR1 is SGDLS and CDR2 is YYNGEE in the germline V gene. Trimming removed 0 bases from V and 1 base from J, with 7 bases in between. CDR3 length: 14 amino acids. The CDR3 sequence: CASSVAGRNTEAFF. The CDR3 DNA reads TGTGCCAGCAGCGTAGCAGGGCGGAACACTGAAGCTTTCTTT.

This clonotype has only a few counts. CDR3 loop: CASSVSRLAGKEQFF. CDR3 coding DNA: TGTGCCAGCAGTGTTTCGAGACTAGCAGGAAAGGAGCAGTTCTTC. This chain uses TRBV2 with TRBJ2-1, with 7 bases identical to TRBD2. With 4 bases clipped from V and 10 bases from J, the junction kept 13 bases outside the gene matches. The CDR3 is 15 residues long. Germline-derived CDR1 and CDR2 are SNHLY and FYNNEI.

V is TRBV30 and J is TRBJ1-2; D is possibly TRBD1 (6 bases). CDR1 and CDR2 (germline): GTSNPN, SVGIG (reference sequence). V lost 1 base and J lost 2, with 14 bases in between. The CDR3 consists of 15 residues. The CDR3 bases are TGTGCCTGGAGTGCAGGGGTAGGGAACAACTATGGCTACACCTTC. This encodes CAWSAGVGNNYGYTF.

This clonotype was seen at least ten times. The chain carries TRBV28 and TRBJ2-4; TRBD1 matches 8 bases. There are 14 residues in the CDR3. Germline-derived CDR1 and CDR2 are MDHEN and SYDVKM. Germline trimming cut 6 bases from V and 1 base from J; bases unmatched to any gene: 2. In DNA form, the CDR3 reads TGTGCCAGCAGCCAGGGGGCGGCCAAAAACATTCAGTACTTC. This translates into CASSQGAAKNIQYF.

This clonotype occurred many times. The chain employs TRBV2 and TRBJ1-6; a possible D gene is TRBD1 (5 bases). Trimming took off 7 bases at V and 5 bases at J, with 12 bases between the two ends. The CDR3 is 14 amino acids. Germline CDR1 SNHLY, CDR2 FYNNEI. The CDR3 region is CASTRARDNSPLHF. CDR3 coding DNA: TGTGCCAGCACCAGGGCCCGGGATAATTCACCCCTCCACTTT. The full variable domain, with the rest looked up from reference TRBV2 and TRBJ1-6, is EPEVTQTPSHQVTQMGQEVILRCVPISNHLYFYWYRQILGQKVEFLVSFYNNEISEKSEIFDDQFSVERPDGSNFTLKIRSTKLEDSAMYFCASTRARDNSPLHFGNGTRLTVT.

Only a few counts were recorded for this clonotype. This rearrangement joins TRBV7-9 to TRBJ1-5; D call uncertain. Germline lookup yields CDR1 SEHNR and CDR2 FQNEAQ (reference sequence). V was shortened by 1 base and J by 11 bases, with 12 bases between the two germline ends. The CDR3 extends over 13 amino acids. The CDR3 coding sequence is TGTGCCAGCAGCTTAGGGGTCCTGGATACCCAGCATTTT. The encoded protein is CASSLGVLDTQHF.

This clonotype appeared once. This chain uses TRBV12-3 or TRBV12-4 with TRBJ2-7; no clear D gene. The CDR3 loop spans 14 amino acids. Trimming stripped 1 base from V and 2 bases from J, with 9 bases between. The CDR3 bases are TGTGCCAGCAGTTTAGGTGCCACAGCCTACGAGCAGTACTTC. It translates to CASSLGATAYEQYF.

The gene calls are TRBV5-6 and TRBJ1-5, with D hard to call. Germline V gene sequence: CDR1 SGHDT, CDR2 YYEEEE. The CDR3 runs 17 residues. The V and J ends lost 4 bases and 0 bases respectively, with 17 bases between them. The CDR3 sequence is CASSLQTRTDSNQPQHF. CDR3 in DNA: TGTGCCAGCAGCCTTCAGACTCGGACGGATAGCAATCAGCCCCAGCATTTT.

Many counts were recorded for this clonotype. In DNA, the CDR3 is TGTGCCATCAGTGAGTCCGACAGTAGCAATCAGCCCCAGCATTTT. Translated, it gives CAISESDSSNQPQHF. This sequence joins TRBV10-3 and TRBJ1-5; perhaps TRBD1 as D (5 bases). V was pared by 0 bases and J by 0 bases, with 6 bases between. Germline V lookup: CDR1 ENHRY, CDR2 SYGVKD. The CDR3 spans 15 residues.

The count of this clonotype is one. Just one base apart from a much larger clone, this may be a read error. The chain employs TRBV20-1 and TRBJ1-1, with D perhaps matching TRBD1 (6 bases). Germline V lookup: CDR1 DFQATT, CDR2 SNEGSKA (reference sequence). Trimming took 5 bases from V and 0 from J, leaving 10 bases between them. The CDR3 contains 13 residues. CDR3 region: CSARRQVNTEAFF. Written as DNA, the CDR3 is TGCAGTGCTCGTAGACAGGTGAACACTGAAGCTTTCTTT.

The CDR3 region is CASSKSQDMNTEAFF. The CDR3 DNA sequence: TGTGCCAGCAGCAAATCACAGGACATGAACACTGAAGCTTTCTTT. V and J are TRBV5-4 and TRBJ1-1, with D possibly TRBD1 on 5 matching bases. Per the germline V gene, CDR1 is SGHNT and CDR2 is YYREEE (reference sequence). CDR3 length: 15 amino acids. Trimming shortened V by 4 bases and J by 0 bases, and 13 bases separated the two germline ends.

Many counts were recorded for this clonotype. The CDR3 DNA follows: TGTGCCAGCAGTTACTCGGGTTTAGGTGGCTATGGCTACACCTTC. Encoded protein: CASSYSGLGGYGYTF. The gene calls are TRBV6-5 and TRBJ1-2; no reliable D call. The ends were cut back, 0 bases at V and 4 bases at J, with 12 bases in the middle. Germline V lookup: CDR1 MNHEY, CDR2 SVGAGI. The CDR3 has 15 residues.

The chain employs TRBV20-1 and TRBJ2-7; TRBD1 might be the D (6 bases). The CDR3 extends over 13 amino acids. V was cut by 6 bases and J by 2 bases, with 14 bases left in between. Per germline, CDR1 DFQATT and CDR2 SNEGSKA (reference sequence). This chain's CDR3 is CSASRDTAYEQYF. Written as DNA, the CDR3 is TGCAGTGCCAGCCGGGACACAGCCTACGAGCAGTACTTC.

This clonotype was counted between two and nine times. This CDR3 reads CSATGHTYEQYF. The CDR3 nucleotides read TGCAGTGCTACCGGGCATACCTACGAGCAGTACTTC. The V gene is TRBV20-1, the J gene TRBJ2-7; unclear D gene. Trimming left V 4 bases short and J 2 bases short, with 9 bases between. The germline V gene has CDR1 DFQATT and CDR2 SNEGSKA (reference sequence). The length of the CDR3 is 12 residues.

As to this clonotype: A much larger clone differs by one base, so this may be a read error. This sequence joins TRBV2 and TRBJ2-2; no clear D. From germline, CDR1 is SNHLY and CDR2 FYNNEI. The CDR3 runs 13 residues. With 7 bases removed from V and 2 bases from J, the gap between germline ends came to 8 bases. The CDR3 sequence: CASKGINTGELFF. In DNA form, the CDR3 reads TGTGCCAGCAAAGGGATCAACACCGGGGAGCTGTTTTTT. Drawing the rest from reference TRBV2 and TRBJ2-2, the complete variable domain is EPEVTQTPSHQVTQMGQEVILRCVPISNHLYFYWYRQILGQKVEFLVSFYNNEISEKSEIFDDQFSVERPDGSNFTLKIRSTKLEDSAMYFCASKGINTGELFFGEGSRLTVL.

This chain joins TRBV12-3 or TRBV12-4 and TRBJ2-1; weak D call: TRBD2 (6 bases). The CDR3 is 14 residues long. V lost 3 bases and J lost 6, with 12 bases in between. The CDR3 loop reads CASSFLEGGNEQFF. CDR3 DNA sequence: TGTGCCAGCAGTTTTTTGGAGGGAGGCAATGAGCAGTTCTTC.

This clonotype was found many times. The chain is built from TRBV12-3 or TRBV12-4 and TRBJ1-6, with 10 bases fitting TRBD1. V was clipped by 5 bases and J by 6 bases; unmatched bases: 4. The CDR3 totals 15 residues. CDR3 DNA: TGTGCCAGCAGTCTCCGGGACAGGGGTAATTCACCCCTCCACTTT. As protein: CASSLRDRGNSPLHF.

This clonotype was observed many times. This CDR3 reads CSVTVHDNYGYTF. CDR3 bases: TGCAGCGTTACAGTGCACGATAACTATGGCTACACCTTC. The V and J genes are TRBV29-1 and TRBJ1-2; D remains unclear. Trimming removed 5 bases from V and 1 base from J, with 11 bases in between. The CDR3 sequence is 13 residues long. Germline values: CDR1 SQVTM, CDR2 ANQGSEA.